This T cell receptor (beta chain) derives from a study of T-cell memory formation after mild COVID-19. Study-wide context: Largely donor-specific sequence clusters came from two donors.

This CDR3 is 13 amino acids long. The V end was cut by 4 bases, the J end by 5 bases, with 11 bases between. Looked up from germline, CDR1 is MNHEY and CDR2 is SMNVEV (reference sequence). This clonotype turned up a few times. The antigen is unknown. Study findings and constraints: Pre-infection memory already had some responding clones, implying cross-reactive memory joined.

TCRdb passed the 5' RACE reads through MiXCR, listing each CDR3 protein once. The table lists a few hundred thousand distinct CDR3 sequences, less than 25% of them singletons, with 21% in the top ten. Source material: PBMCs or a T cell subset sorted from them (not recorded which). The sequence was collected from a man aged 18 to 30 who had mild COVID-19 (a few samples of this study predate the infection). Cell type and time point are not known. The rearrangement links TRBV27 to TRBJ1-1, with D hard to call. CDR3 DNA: TGTGCCAGCAGTTCCATTAGTGGGACTGAAGCTTTCTTT. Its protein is CASSSISGTEAFF.